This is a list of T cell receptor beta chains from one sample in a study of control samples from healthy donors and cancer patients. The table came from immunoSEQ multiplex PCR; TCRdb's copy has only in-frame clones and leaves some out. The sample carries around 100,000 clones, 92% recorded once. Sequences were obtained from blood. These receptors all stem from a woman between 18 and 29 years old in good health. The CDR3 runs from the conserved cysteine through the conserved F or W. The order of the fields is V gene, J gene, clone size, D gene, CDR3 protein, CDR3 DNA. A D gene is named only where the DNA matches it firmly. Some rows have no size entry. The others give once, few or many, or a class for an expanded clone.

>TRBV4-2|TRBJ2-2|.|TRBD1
CASSQDKGQGAGELFF
TGTGCCAGCAGCCAAGATAAGGGACAGGGGGCCGGGGAGCTGTTTTTT
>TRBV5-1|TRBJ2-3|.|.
CASSILGTSTDTQYF
TGCGCCAGCAGTATTCTTGGTACTAGCACAGATACGCAGTATTTT
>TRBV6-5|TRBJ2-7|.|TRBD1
CARTGFPYEQYF
TGTGCCAGGACAGGGTTCCCCTACGAGCAGTACTTC
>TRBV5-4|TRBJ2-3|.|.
CASSRRQATDTQYF
TGTGCCAGCAGCCGGAGACAGGCAACAGATACGCAGTATTTT
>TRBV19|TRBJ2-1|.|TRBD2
CASNRGDSYNEQFF
TGTGCCAGTAATCGGGGGGACTCCTACAATGAGCAGTTCTTC
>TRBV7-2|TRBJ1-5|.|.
CASSFVDQPQHF
TGTGCCAGCAGCTTTGTGGATCAGCCCCAGCATTTT
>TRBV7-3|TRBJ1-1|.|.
CASSLTRFTEAFF
TGTGCCAGCAGCTTAACCCGGTTCACTGAAGCTTTCTTT
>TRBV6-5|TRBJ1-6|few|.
CASRRQSLGSPLHF
TGTGCCAGCAGAAGACAGTCCCTGGGGTCACCCCTCCACTTT
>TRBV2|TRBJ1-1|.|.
CASSEAGTTEAFF
TGTGCCAGCAGTGAAGCGGGGACAACAGAAGCTTTCTTT
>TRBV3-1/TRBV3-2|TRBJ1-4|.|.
CASSHTGSYEKLFF
TGTGCCAGCAGCCATACGGGATCGTATGAAAAACTGTTTTTT
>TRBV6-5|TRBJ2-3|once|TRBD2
CASSRDGLGDAQYF
TGTGCCAGCAGTAGGGACGGACTAGGGGATGCGCAGTATTTT
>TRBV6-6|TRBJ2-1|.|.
CASSYASQAGYNEQFF
TGTGCCAGCAGTTACGCAAGCCAGGCCGGGTACAATGAGCAGTTCTTC
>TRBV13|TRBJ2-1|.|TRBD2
CASSVSGSSYNEQFF
TGTGCCAGCAGCGTAAGCGGGAGCTCCTACAATGAGCAGTTCTTC
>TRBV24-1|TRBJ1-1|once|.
CATSPSPRPGTEAFF
TGTGCCACCAGTCCGAGCCCCAGGCCGGGCACTGAAGCTTTCTTT
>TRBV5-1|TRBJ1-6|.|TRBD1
CASSWGQGNSPLHF
TGCGCCAGCAGCTGGGGACAGGGGAATTCACCCCTCCACTTT
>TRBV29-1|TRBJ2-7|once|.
CSAAGFTDEQYF
TGCAGCGCCGCAGGGTTCACGGACGAGCAGTACTTC
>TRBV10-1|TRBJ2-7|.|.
CASRDTGRPYEQYF
TGCGCCAGCAGAGACACAGGGAGGCCCTACGAGCAGTACTTC
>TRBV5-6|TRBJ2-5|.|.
CASSRVAREETQYF
TGTGCCAGCAGCAGGGTGGCTAGAGAAGAGACCCAGTACTTC